This T cell receptor beta chain is drawn from a study of blood T cell repertoires in COVID-19. About the research overall: Acute and convalescent COVID-19 specimens originated in the United States, Italy and Spain. T cells, B-cell-depleted T cells, or PBMCs supplied cDNA or gDNA.

The germline CDR1 and CDR2 sequences are LGHNA and YSLEER. The CDR3 totals 15 residues. V lost 2 bases and J lost 2; bases outside the gene matches: 6. In the authors' workflow: Estimated nucleated cell counts came from reference gene primer amplification. Assay used: immunoSEQ multiplex PCR; TCRdb lists only in-frame clones, some missing. For V, J and clone size, that table is used; D and trimming come from the DNA. The sample records around 50,000 clones, about 89% being singletons. The clonotype comes from a human donor in a cohort sampled during active COVID-19. The sequenced sample was peripheral blood. This chain connects TRBV4-3 to TRBJ2-7; TRBD1 agrees at 7 bases. The CDR3 region is CASSQQTGPAYEQYF. In nucleotides, the CDR3 is TGCGCCAGCAGCCAACAGACAGGGCCAGCCTACGAGCAGTACTTC.